These 4 T cell receptor beta chains were sequenced from one sample in a study of cytomegalovirus exposure and HLA in healthy donors. PCR employed 60 Vbeta and 13 Jbeta primers. The protocol was immunoSEQ multiplex PCR, while the TCRdb copy is restricted to in-frame clones and leaves out a portion. The sample records roughly 130,000 clones, roughly 83% being singletons. Material: PBMCs. The receptors were sampled from a female donor in good health and CMV-seronegative.

This chain joins TRBV5-6 and TRBJ2-5, with TRBD2 identical over 11 bases. The germline V gene encodes CDR1 SGHDT and CDR2 YYEEEE. With V trimmed by 4 bases and J by 2 bases, 7 bases remained unmatched. CDR3 length: 16 residues. The DNA for the CDR3 is TGTGCCAGCAGCCCTACTAGCGGGGGCATTCAAGAGACCCAGTACTTC. This gives the protein CASSPTSGGIQETQYF.

J is TRBJ1-3 and V is TRBV28; D not resolved. In germline, CDR1 is MDHEN, CDR2 SYDVKM. V was pared by 7 bases and J by 3 bases, with 4 bases between. The CDR3 is 11 amino acids. The CDR3 region is CASNSGNTIYF. In nucleotides, the CDR3 is TGTGCCAGCAACAGTGGAAACACCATATATTTT.

The genes are TRBV30 and TRBJ1-5, with TRBD1 as a possible D gene (6 bases). With 5 bases removed from V and 6 bases from J, the gap between germline ends came to 11 bases. Germline values: CDR1 GTSNPN, CDR2 SVGIG (reference sequence). This CDR3 comprises 12 residues. The DNA of the CDR3 is TGTGCCTGGTTACAGGGAGCTCAGCCCCAGCATTTT. Its translation: CAWLQGAQPQHF.

The V gene is TRBV7-2, the J gene TRBJ1-1, with TRBD1 matching 10 bases. CDR3 length equals 15 residues. The V segment lost 6 bases and the J segment 5 bases; nucleotides outside the gene matches: 9. Germline assignment: CDR1 SGHTA and CDR2 FQGNSA. The CDR3 region is CASRADRGRGTEAFF. The CDR3 DNA reads TGTGCCAGCAGAGCAGACAGGGGGCGGGGGACTGAAGCTTTCTTT. Supplemented by reference TRBV7-2 and TRBJ1-1, the full variable domain reads GAGVSQSPSNKVTEKGKDVELRCDPISGHTALYWYRQSLGQGLEFLIYFQGNSAPDKSGLPSDRFSAERTGGSVSTLTIQRTQQEDSAVYLCASRADRGRGTEAFFGQGTRLTVV.